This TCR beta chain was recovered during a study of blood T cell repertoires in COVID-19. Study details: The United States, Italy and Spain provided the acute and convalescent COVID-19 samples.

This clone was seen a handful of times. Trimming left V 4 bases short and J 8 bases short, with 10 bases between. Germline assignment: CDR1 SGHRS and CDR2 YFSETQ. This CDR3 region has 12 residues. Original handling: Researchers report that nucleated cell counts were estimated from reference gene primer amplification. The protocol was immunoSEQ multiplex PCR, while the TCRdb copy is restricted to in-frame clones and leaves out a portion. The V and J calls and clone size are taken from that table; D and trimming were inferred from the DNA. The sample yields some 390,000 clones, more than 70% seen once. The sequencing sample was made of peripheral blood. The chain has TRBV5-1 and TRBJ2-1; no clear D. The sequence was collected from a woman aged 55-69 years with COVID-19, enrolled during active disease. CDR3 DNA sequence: TGCGCCAGCAGCCTCCCCAGCGATGAGCAGTTCTTC. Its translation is CASSLPSDEQFF.